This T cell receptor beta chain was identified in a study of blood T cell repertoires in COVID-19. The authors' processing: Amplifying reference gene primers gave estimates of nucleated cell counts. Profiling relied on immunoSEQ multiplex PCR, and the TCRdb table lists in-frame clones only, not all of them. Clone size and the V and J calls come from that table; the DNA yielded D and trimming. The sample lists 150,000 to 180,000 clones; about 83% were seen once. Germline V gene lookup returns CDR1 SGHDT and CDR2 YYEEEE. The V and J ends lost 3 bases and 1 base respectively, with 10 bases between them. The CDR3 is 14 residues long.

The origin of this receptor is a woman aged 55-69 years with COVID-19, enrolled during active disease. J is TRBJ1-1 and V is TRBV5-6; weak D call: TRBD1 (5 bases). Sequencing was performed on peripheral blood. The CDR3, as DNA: TGTGCCAGCAGCTGGACACCGGGGAACACTGAAGCTTTCTTT. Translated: CASSWTPGNTEAFF.